These T cell receptor beta chains were read from a single sample in a study of CD8 T cell repertoires and HIV-1 epitope variants. These receptors lack a known antigen. Some clones are missing from TCRdb's copy, which holds only in-frame ones; the method was immunoSEQ multiplex PCR. The profile shows 2,200 or so clones, 71% of them singletons. Sequencing used cultured CD8+ T cells derived from PBMCs. The receptors were gathered from a male donor with HIV. The CDR3 runs from the conserved cysteine through the conserved F or W. D genes are given only for firm matches. Only part of the rows carry a size: once, few, many, or a class if the clone is expanded.

>TRBJ2-7|TRBV27|TRBD1|once
TGTGCCAGCAGTCCATGGTTGGTGACAGGGCAGGGGAAGTACGAGCAGTACTTC
CASSPWLVTGQGKYEQYF
>TRBJ2-4|TRBV7-8|NA|NA
TGTGCCAGCAGCGCCTACAGGGTCGGAGCCAAAAACATTCAGTACTTC
CASSAYRVGAKNIQYF
>TRBJ1-1|TRBV4-3|NA|few
TGCGCCAGCAGCCAAGATTTGCCCACTGAAGCTTTCTTT
CASSQDLPTEAFF
>TRBJ2-1|TRBV19|NA|NA
TGTGCCAGTAGTATAGGCTTTCGGGAGATGTACAATGAGCAGTTCTTC
CASSIGFREMYNEQFF
>TRBJ2-6|TRBV7-9|TRBD1|NA
TGTGCCAGCAGCTCGACAGGGGCCTCACTGAGCTCTGGGGCCAACGTCCTGACTTTC
CASSSTGASLSSGANVLTF
>TRBJ2-1|TRBV27|TRBD2|NA
TGTGCCAGCAGTTGGACTAGCGGGAGTTATAATGAGCAGTTCTTC
CASSWTSGSYNEQFF
>TRBJ2-3|TRBV2|TRBD2|NA
TGTGCCAGCAGTGAAGCGGGACTAGCGGGGGGGCGGACAGATACGCAGTATTTT
CASSEAGLAGGRTDTQYF
>TRBJ2-2|TRBV19|NA|NA
TGTGCCAGTAGTATAGTTTCGGGTACCGGGGAGCTGTTTTTT
CASSIVSGTGELFF
>TRBJ2-7|TRBV18|TRBD1|NA
TGTGCCAGCTCACAGGGGGCATTCCCCTACGAGCAGTACTTC
CASSQGAFPYEQYF
>TRBJ2-1|TRBV7-9|NA|NA
TGTGCCAGCAGCTTCCATTTGAGGGGAGCAGACAATGAGCAGTTCTTC
CASSFHLRGADNEQFF
>TRBJ2-7|TRBV30|NA|NA
TGTGCCTGGCAGGGTGTTTACGAGCAGTACTTC
CAWQGVYEQYF
>TRBJ1-1|TRBV19|NA|NA
TGTGCCAGTAGTATGAAGGGGGGGGTCGGCGGTGAAGCTTTCTTT
CASSMKGGVGGEAFF
>TRBJ1-2|TRBV7-9|NA|few
TGTGCCAGCAGCCAAACTAGCAGGGGACTAAACTATGGCTACACCTTC
CASSQTSRGLNYGYTF
>TRBJ1-6|TRBV13|NA|few
TGTGCCAGCAGCTTAGCTGGGGATTTGACCCTCCACTTT
CASSLAGDLTLHF
>TRBJ1-2|TRBV9|NA|NA
TGTGCCAGCAGGGGGGCCACTAACTATGGCTACACCTTC
CASRGATNYGYTF
>TRBJ2-7|TRBV7-9|TRBD2|few
TGTGCCAGCAGCTCACAAACTAGCGAGCGCTCCTACGAGCAGTACTTC
CASSSQTSERSYEQYF
>TRBJ2-3|TRBV28|TRBD2|once
TGTGCCAGCAGTTCCTCGACTAGCGGGGGCCTCTACCTCACAGATACGCAGTATTTT
CASSSSTSGGLYLTDTQYF
>TRBJ2-1|TRBV21-1|NA|NA
TGTGCCAGCGGGAGCATACTAGGCGGGAGGGCCCTGTATGAGCAGTTCTTC
CASGSILGGRALYEQFF
>TRBJ2-1|TRBV5-5|NA|NA
TGTGCCAGCAGCCCAACAGGGTATGAGCAGTTCTTC
CASSPTGYEQFF
>TRBJ2-7|TRBV27|NA|large
TGTGCCAGCAGCTTAACCTCAGGGACTTTCGCCTACGAGCAGTACTTC
CASSLTSGTFAYEQYF
>TRBJ1-1|TRBV7-9|TRBD1|few
TGTGCCAGCAGCCTATCAGGGGGTAGCTATGAAGCTTTCTTT
CASSLSGGSYEAFF
>TRBJ2-2|TRBV5-1|TRBD1|NA
TGCGCCAGCAGAAATCCGGGACAGGGATCTACCGGGGAGCTGTTTTTT
CASRNPGQGSTGELFF
>TRBJ1-3|TRBV28|NA|NA
TGTGCCAGCTCGTGGAGGGTGATCTCTGGAAACACCATATATTTT
CASSWRVISGNTIYF
>TRBJ2-3|TRBV6-5|NA|few
TGTGCCAGCAGAATGATTATCACAGATACGCAGTATTTT
CASRMIITDTQYF
>TRBJ1-1|TRBV6-6|NA|NA
TGTGCCAGCAGTTACTTGGATATGAACACTGAAGCTTTCTTT
CASSYLDMNTEAFF
>TRBJ2-2|TRBV27|TRBD2|NA
TGTGCCAGCAGTTCCGCCACGACTAGCGGGGGAGCAACCGGGGAGCTGTTTTTT
CASSSATTSGGATGELFF
>TRBJ2-3|TRBV27|NA|NA
TGTGCCAGCAGTCCCCGGGGAGGCTCCCCCCCCTTTAGCACAGATACGCAGTATTTT
CASSPRGGSPPFSTDTQYF
>TRBJ1-6|TRBV6-4|NA|NA
TGTGCCAGCAAGGGGAGGGAGGGGAAGGGTAAATCACCCCTCCACTTT
CASKGREGKGKSPLHF
>TRBJ1-2|TRBV4-2|TRBD1|NA
TGTGCCAGCAGCCAAGTGAGGGACAGCTATGGCTACACCTTC
CASSQVRDSYGYTF
>TRBJ1-1|TRBV27|NA|NA
TGTGCCAGCAGGGAACAGAACACTGAAGCTTTCTTT
CASREQNTEAFF
>TRBJ1-3|TRBV10-3|NA|NA
TGTGCCATCAGTGAGTCACGGGACACTGGAAACACCATATATTTT
CAISESRDTGNTIYF
>TRBJ2-1|TRBV19|NA|NA
TGTGCCAGTAGTTCTCACGGGACTTACAATGAGCAGTTCTTC
CASSSHGTYNEQFF
>TRBJ2-7|TRBV7-8|NA|NA
TGTGCCAGCAGCTCCCCTTGGGAGCGGAACTCCTACGAGCAGTACTTC
CASSSPWERNSYEQYF
>TRBJ2-7|TRBV28|TRBD1|NA
TGTGCCAGCAGGGGGACAGGGGGAAGAACCTACGAGCAGTACTTC
CASRGTGGRTYEQYF
>TRBJ1-2|TRBV27|NA|NA
TGTGCCAGCAGTTTACTTGGGGGGTACTATGGCTACACCTTC
CASSLLGGYYGYTF
>TRBJ1-4|TRBV5-6|NA|few
TGTGCCAGCAGCTTAAGTACAGACGAAAAACTGTTTTTT
CASSLSTDEKLFF
>TRBJ2-7|TRBV10-3|TRBD1|NA
TGTGCCCACCAGGAAGGAGGGACAGGGGCGCCGGGGGACGAGCAGTACTTC
CAHQEGGTGAPGDEQYF
>TRBJ2-7|TRBV4-1|TRBD1|NA
TGCGCCAGCAGCCAAGGAGCAGGGGGCTACGAGCAGTACTTC
CASSQGAGGYEQYF
>TRBJ1-4|TRBV5-5|NA|NA
TGTGCCAGCAGCTTAGGAGGCCAAAATGAAAAACTGTTTTTT
CASSLGGQNEKLFF
>TRBJ2-6|TRBV7-3|TRBD2|once
TGTGCCAGCAGCTTAAGGTGGCCGGGAGGGATCACTGGGGCCAACGTCCTGACTTTC
CASSLRWPGGITGANVLTF
>TRBJ1-5|TRBV2|NA|NA
TGTGCCAGCAGAGAAGAGTATCAGCCCCAGCATTTT
CASREEYQPQHF
>TRBJ2-1|TRBV28|NA|NA
TGTGCCAGCAGTTCAGCGATGCTCTACAATGAGCAGTTCTTC
CASSSAMLYNEQFF
>TRBJ1-5|TRBV10-1|NA|NA
TGCGCCAAGTCAACAGGTGGGGTATATAGCAATCAGCCCCAGCATTTT
CAKSTGGVYSNQPQHF
>TRBJ2-1|TRBV6-5|TRBD2|NA
TGTGCCAGCAGTTCTAGCGGGGGGATAACCTACAATGAGCAGTTCTTC
CASSSSGGITYNEQFF
>TRBJ1-5|TRBV19|NA|NA
TGTGCCAGTAGTATAGTTCCGGAGGGGCCCCAGCATTTT
CASSIVPEGPQHF
>TRBJ1-2|TRBV13|TRBD1|NA
TGTGCCAGCAGCTTAAATGTGGGACAGCAAGCTAACTATGGCTACACCTTC
CASSLNVGQQANYGYTF
>TRBJ2-7|TRBV6-5|TRBD2|NA
TGTGCCAGCAGTTACAGCGGGGTTGGGACCTACGAGCAGTACTTC
CASSYSGVGTYEQYF
>TRBJ1-1|TRBV28|NA|NA
TGTGCCAGCAGACAGGACCATGAAGTGAACACTGAAGCTTTCTTT
CASRQDHEVNTEAFF
>TRBJ1-5|TRBV7-8|NA|NA
TGTGCCAGCAGTCTTACCCAGGTCGGGGCAGGGCAGCCCCAGCATTTT
CASSLTQVGAGQPQHF